This TCR beta chain was recovered during a study of shared clonotypes between healthy human individuals. J lost 9 bases, V lost 5 bases, and 9 bases had no gene match. The CDR3 is made up of 14 amino acids. Germline lookup yields CDR1 SGHTA and CDR2 FQGTGA. The assay was immunoSEQ multiplex PCR, and TCRdb's table has in-frame clones only and misses some. The sample comprises around 1.1 million clones, approximately 80% of which are singletons, and over 0.8% rests with the top ten. The chain combines TRBV7-3 with TRBJ2-1; 8 bases map to TRBD1. The origin of this receptor is a young man in good health. Some clones in this sample may be carry-over from other donors' samples. The material sequenced was memory CD4+ T cells from PBMCs. The sample's subset: CD45RA-negative fraction. CDR3 in DNA: TGTGCCAGCAGCCGTCGACAGGGGAGTAGTGAGCAGTTCTTC. It translates to CASSRRQGSSEQFF.